The 31 T cell receptor beta chains reported below all come from one sample, sequenced in a study of blood T cell repertoires in COVID-19. The repertoire was sequenced with immunoSEQ multiplex PCR; TCRdb's copy has only in-frame clones and lacks some. The sample has under 150,000 clones; 88% are singletons. Sequenced input: peripheral blood. These receptors were collected from a human donor in a cohort sampled during active COVID-19.

The CDR3 loop reads CASSQVAVSNQPQHF. CDR3 DNA sequence: TGCGCCAGCAGCCAAGTTGCAGTTAGCAATCAGCCCCAGCATTTT. The chain combines TRBV4-1 with TRBJ1-5; D remains ambiguous. The CDR3 covers 15 residues. V shed 1 base and J shed 0 bases, with 7 bases lying between them. Germline-derived CDR1 and CDR2 are MGHRA and YSYEKL.

The chain combines TRBV27 with TRBJ2-7, with a possible D match to TRBD1 (5 bases). There are 13 residues in the CDR3. Trimming shortened V by 4 bases and J by 7 bases, and 14 bases separated the two germline ends. The germline gives CDR1 MNHEY, CDR2 SMNVEV (reference sequence). CDR3 in amino acids: CASSSTELQEQYF. The CDR3 DNA reads as TGTGCCAGCAGTTCGACAGAACTACAGGAGCAGTACTTC.

This clone was detected once. The rearrangement links TRBV7-3 to TRBJ2-3; a possible D gene is TRBD1 (6 bases). The CDR3 contains 18 residues. Germline CDR1 reads SGHTA; CDR2 reads FQGTGA. Trimming shortened V by 5 bases and J by 1 base, and 22 bases separated the two germline ends. The CDR3 protein is CASSGSGVRGSGTDTQYF. The CDR3 coding sequence is TGTGCCAGCAGCGGCTCAGGGGTGAGGGGTTCTGGCACAGATACGCAGTATTTT. Full variable domain (outside the CDR3, taken from reference TRBV7-3 and TRBJ2-3): GAGVSQTPSNKVTEKGKYVELRCDPISGHTALYWYRQSLGQGPEFLIYFQGTGAADDSGLPNDRFFAVRPEGSVSTLKIQRTERGDSAVYLCASSGSGVRGSGTDTQYFGPGTRLTVL.

The rearrangement uses TRBV11-2 and TRBJ2-7, with 10 positions matching TRBD1. The V gene end was trimmed by 4 bases and the J gene end by 6 bases; junction bases not matched to a gene: 6. This CDR3 is built from 14 residues. Per the germline V gene, CDR1 is SGHAT and CDR2 is FQNNGV. The CDR3 region is CASSSDRGFGEQYF. In DNA, the CDR3 is TGTGCCAGCAGCTCGGACAGGGGGTTTGGCGAGCAGTACTTC.

The V call is TRBV5-1, the J call TRBJ2-7; D may be TRBD1 (6 bases). CDR1 and CDR2 (germline): SGHRS, YFSETQ. V was trimmed by 4 bases and J by 6 bases, leaving 23 bases between them. The CDR3 runs to 16 residues. The chain's CDR3 is CASSPRTELRALEQYF. The CDR3 nucleotides read TGCGCCAGCAGCCCCCGGACAGAGCTAAGGGCCCTCGAGCAGTACTTC.

Notes on this clone: Within the sample, other DNA sequences also encode this same CDR3. This chain connects TRBV11-3 to TRBJ1-1, with D perhaps matching TRBD1 (5 bases). The CDR3 extends over 13 amino acids. Germline V gives CDR1 SGHNT, CDR2 YENEEA. V lost 3 bases and J 1 base, leaving 6 bases between the germline ends. DNA of the CDR3: TGTGCCAGCAGCTTGGGGGGGAACACTGAAGCTTTCTTT. Its translation is CASSLGGNTEAFF. Based on the CDR3 plus reference TRBV11-3 and TRBJ1-1, the full variable domain is EAGVVQSPRYKIIEKKQPVAFWCNPISGHNTLYWYLQNLGQGPELLIRYENEEAVDDSQLPKDRFSAERLKGVDSTLKIQPAELGDSAVYLCASSLGGNTEAFFGQGTRLTVV.

The rearrangement links TRBV10-2 to TRBJ1-1; no clear D. Trimming removed 8 bases from V and 0 bases from J, with 10 bases in between. The germline V gene encodes CDR1 WSHSY and CDR2 SAAADI. The CDR3 sequence is 13 residues long. The CDR3 nucleotides are TGCGCCAGCGAGGCGGGCTTGAACACTGAAGCTTTCTTT. Protein: CASEAGLNTEAFF.

This chain joins TRBV3-1 (or the pseudogene TRBV3-2) and TRBJ1-2; D is ambiguous. The length of the CDR3 is 15 residues. From germline, CDR1 is LGHDT and CDR2 YNNKEL (reference sequence). V was trimmed by 0 bases and J by 2 bases, leaving 10 bases between them. CDR3 bases: TGTGCCAGCAGCCAAGACCCCCTTGCGAACTATGGCTACACCTTC. Translated, it gives CASSQDPLANYGYTF.

V gene TRBV30 combines with J gene TRBJ1-2; D perhaps matches TRBD1 (5 bases). V was pared by 5 bases and J by 4 bases, with 14 bases between. The CDR3 consists of 13 residues. Germline assignment: CDR1 GTSNPN and CDR2 SVGIG (reference sequence). The DNA for the CDR3 is TGTGCCTGGTCAACCAGGGCAGGCTATGGCTACACCTTC. Its protein product is CAWSTRAGYGYTF.

The J gene is TRBJ1-2, the V gene TRBV4-2, with 12 bases matching TRBD1. The germline gives CDR1 LGHNA, CDR2 YNFKEQ. V was clipped by 4 bases and J by 7 bases; unmatched bases: 1. The CDR3 loop spans 13 amino acids. In nucleotides, the CDR3 is TGTGCCAGCAGCCGGGACAGGGGGCTTGGCTACACCTTC. As protein: CASSRDRGLGYTF.

This clone was counted once. This chain joins TRBV5-1 and TRBJ2-2; no reliable D call. The CDR3 runs to 14 residues. V was shortened by 0 bases and J by 5 bases, with 8 bases between the two germline ends. Germline assignment: CDR1 SGHRS and CDR2 YFSETQ. CDR3 sequence reads: CASSLEVATGELFF. The CDR3 DNA reads TGCGCCAGCAGCTTGGAAGTAGCAACCGGGGAGCTGTTTTTT. Drawing the rest from reference TRBV5-1 and TRBJ2-2, the complete variable domain is KAGVTQTPRYLIKTRGQQVTLSCSPISGHRSVSWYQQTPGQGLQFLFEYFSETQRNKGNFPGRFSGRQFSNSRSEMNVSTLELGDSALYLCASSLEVATGELFFGEGSRLTVL.

The chain is built from TRBV10-3 and TRBJ1-1, with D tentatively TRBD1 (5 bases). Germline CDR1 is ENHRY and CDR2 is SYGVKD. Deletions cut 7 bases from V and 5 bases from J, with 17 bases between. CDR3 size: 14 residues. As DNA, the CDR3 is TGTGCCATCACACCCAGGGCTAGAGAGACTGAAGCTTTCTTT. Its protein is CAITPRARETEAFF.

The rearrangement joins TRBV11-3 to TRBJ2-5; the D gene is possibly TRBD2 (5 bases). This CDR3 has 18 amino acids. Germline CDR1 and CDR2: SGHNT and YENEEA. Trimming left V 2 bases short and J 4 bases short, with 23 bases between. CDR3: CASSLPPGGWAKRETQYF. CDR3 DNA: TGTGCCAGCAGCTTACCTCCCGGAGGATGGGCCAAGCGAGAGACCCAGTACTTC.

The V gene is TRBV7-2, the J gene TRBJ2-3, with 8 bases matching TRBD1. CDR3 length: 14 residues. V shed 5 bases, J shed 5 bases, and the junction held 6 bases outside the gene matches. Per the germline V gene, CDR1 is SGHTA and CDR2 is FQGNSA. The CDR3, as DNA: TGTGCCAGCAGCCCTTGGACAGGGTTAGATACGCAGTATTTT. It yields the protein CASSPWTGLDTQYF.

This chain links TRBV30 with TRBJ1-1; TRBD1 aligns across 9 bases. V was clipped by 3 bases and J by 1 base; unmatched bases: 3. Looked up from germline, CDR1 is GTSNPN and CDR2 is SVGIG (reference sequence). The CDR3 runs to 14 residues. DNA of the CDR3: TGTGCCTGGAGCCTGGGACAGGGGAACACTGAAGCTTTCTTT. This sequence encodes CAWSLGQGNTEAFF.

This chain uses TRBV4-1 with TRBJ1-5, with 10 bases lining up with TRBD1. CDR1 and CDR2 from the germline V gene are MGHRA and YSYEKL. The CDR3 contains 15 residues. The junction had 4 bases not matched to a gene; V was cut back by 4 bases and J by 4 bases. The DNA for the CDR3 is TGCGCCAGCAGCCCCCGGACAGGGGGAAATCAGCCCCAGCATTTT. As protein: CASSPRTGGNQPQHF.

This clone was recorded only once. V usage is TRBV30 and J usage is TRBJ2-1; D is uncertain. The V end was cut by 2 bases, the J end by 6 bases, with 5 bases between. The CDR3 is made up of 11 amino acids. Germline V gene data show CDR1 as GTSNPN and CDR2 as SVGIG (reference sequence). The CDR3 protein is CAWSSSNEQFF. The CDR3 DNA sequence: TGTGCCTGGAGTTCTAGCAATGAGCAGTTCTTC.

The chain has TRBV27 and TRBJ1-2; perhaps TRBD1 as D (5 bases). The CDR3 contains 14 residues. Germline-derived CDR1 and CDR2 are MNHEY and SMNVEV (reference sequence). Trimming removed 10 bases at V and 2 bases at J, with 17 bases between. Here the CDR3 reads CATYRGGGNYGYTF. The CDR3 bases are TGTGCCACCTACCGAGGTGGGGGGAACTATGGCTACACCTTC.

J is TRBJ1-1 and V is TRBV6-5; D perhaps matches TRBD1 (5 bases). V lost 5 bases to trimming and J lost 0 bases, with 13 bases between them. The CDR3 loop spans 15 amino acids. The germline V gene has CDR1 MNHEY and CDR2 SVGAGI. The CDR3 DNA follows: TGTGCCAGCAGTCTCCCGACAGACATGAACACTGAAGCTTTCTTT. It codes for CASSLPTDMNTEAFF.

The V and J genes are TRBV24-1 and TRBJ2-1, with 8 bases lining up with TRBD1. V trimming: 5 bases; J trimming: 3 bases; junction bases outside the gene matches: 8. Germline loops: CDR1 KGHDR, CDR2 SFDVKD. The length of the CDR3 is 16 residues. The CDR3 bases are TGTGCCACCAGTGCCTTGGGGACAGGTGACTACAATGAGCAGTTCTTC. Its translation is CATSALGTGDYNEQFF.

This CDR3 is CASSQDLTGGYGYTF. Here the CDR3 DNA reads TGTGCCAGCAGCCAAGATCTTACAGGGGGGTATGGCTACACCTTC. J is TRBJ1-2 and V is TRBV4-2; 8 bases are shared with TRBD1. The CDR3 runs to 15 residues. CDR1 and CDR2 (germline): LGHNA, YNFKEQ. V lost 0 bases, J lost 5 bases, and 5 bases stayed unmatched.

J is TRBJ1-4 and V is TRBV24-1, with D possibly TRBD1 on 5 matching bases. The V gene's germline CDR1 is KGHDR and CDR2 SFDVKD. The ends were cut back, 4 bases at V and 3 bases at J, with 23 bases in the middle. The length of the CDR3 is 19 residues. CDR3 sequence reads: CATSDPRADGYGSNEKLFF. CDR3 DNA sequence: TGTGCCACCAGTGACCCCAGGGCTGACGGGTATGGGTCTAATGAAAAACTGTTTTTT.

This chain links TRBV18 with TRBJ1-1; no clear D. The CDR3 totals 12 residues. Germline CDR1 and CDR2: KGHSH and LQKENI. Between the trimmed V and J ends, which lost 3 bases and 8 bases, there was a span of 10 bases. The CDR3 reads CASSPTGSEAFF. In DNA form, the CDR3 reads TGTGCCAGCTCACCCACCGGTTCAGAAGCTTTCTTT.

The V and J genes are TRBV5-8 and TRBJ1-1; D is perhaps TRBD1 (5 bases). Germline V lookup: CDR1 SGHTS, CDR2 YDEGEE. The CDR3 is 17 amino acids. Trimming left V 1 base short and J 0 bases short, with 16 bases between. CDR3 amino acids: CASSLPRRRGMNTEAFF. The CDR3 nucleotides are TGTGCCAGCAGCTTGCCCCGACGGAGGGGCATGAACACTGAAGCTTTCTTT.

The V call is TRBV27, the J call TRBJ1-6; the D gene is possibly TRBD1 (5 bases). CDR3 length equals 15 residues. Germline CDR1 MNHEY, CDR2 SMNVEV (reference sequence). V lost 2 bases and J 9 bases, leaving 14 bases between the germline ends. CDR3 bases: TGTGCCAGCAGTTTACAGGGAGGCCAAATTTCACCCCTCCACTTT. It is translated as CASSLQGGQISPLHF.

The gene calls are TRBV18 and TRBJ1-3; 7 bases are shared with TRBD1. Germline CDR1 reads KGHSH; CDR2 reads LQKENI. Trimming took 0 bases from V and 2 from J; bases not matched to a gene: 7. CDR3 length: 17 residues. CDR3 residues: CASSPPREGTAGNTIYF. For the CDR3, the DNA is TGTGCCAGCTCACCACCCCGGGAAGGGACAGCTGGAAACACCATATATTTT.

The V and J genes are TRBV20-1 and TRBJ1-2; a weak D match, TRBD1 (6 bases). Trimming stripped 3 bases from V and 5 bases from J, with 13 bases between. The CDR3 consists of 13 residues. CDR1 is DFQATT, CDR2 SNEGSKA, per germline (reference sequence). The CDR3 reads CSASPRGGYGYTF. The CDR3 DNA sequence: TGCAGTGCTAGTCCCAGGGGAGGGTATGGCTACACCTTC.

V usage is TRBV19 and J usage is TRBJ1-5; no definite D call. Germline CDR1 is LNHDA and CDR2 is SQIVND (reference sequence). V lost 6 bases to trimming and J lost 7 bases, with 13 bases between them. The CDR3 extends over 13 amino acids. CDR3 sequence reads: CASSGERGQPQHF. CDR3 sequence (DNA): TGTGCCAGTAGCGGGGAGCGGGGACAGCCCCAGCATTTT. Full variable domain (outside the CDR3, taken from reference TRBV19 and TRBJ1-5): DGGITQSPKYLFRKEGQNVTLSCEQNLNHDAMYWYRQDPGQGLRLIYYSQIVNDFQKGDIAEGYSVSREKKESFPLTVTSAQKNPTAFYLCASSGERGQPQHFGDGTRLSIL.

The chain joins TRBV5-1 to TRBJ1-2; D is unresolved. The CDR3 spans 13 residues. CDR1 SGHRS and CDR2 YFSETQ come from the germline V gene. Trimming took off 2 bases at V and 4 bases at J, with 9 bases between the two ends. The DNA for the CDR3 is TGCGCCAGCAGCTTAGCAGGCTTCTATGGCTACACCTTC. Protein product: CASSLAGFYGYTF.

The J gene is TRBJ2-2, the V gene TRBV7-2; the D is unclear. This CDR3 comprises 16 residues. Germline CDR1 is SGHTA and CDR2 is FQGNSA. Deletions cut 5 bases from V and 4 bases from J, with 17 bases between. The CDR3: CASSPRVTKVTGELFF. Here the CDR3 DNA reads TGTGCCAGCAGCCCCCGGGTAACGAAGGTCACCGGGGAGCTGTTTTTT.

CDR3 sequence: CASSPGTGVSPLHF. The DNA for the CDR3 is TGTGCCAGCAGCCCCGGGACAGGGGTATCACCCCTCCACTTT. The chain is built from TRBV7-6 and TRBJ1-6; 10 bases align to TRBD1. This CDR3 has 14 residues. The V and J ends lost 5 bases and 10 bases, in that order; junction bases with no gene match: 5. Germline V gene sequence: CDR1 SGHVS, CDR2 FNYEAQ.